These 12 T cell receptor beta chains share one sample of origin, sequenced in a study of T-cell reconstitution after alpha-beta-depleted transplantation in children. For TCRbeta, the library was prepared with unique molecular identifiers. TCRdb used MiXCR to reprocess the PCR reads, holding one entry per CDR3 protein. The sample gives 210,000 or so distinct CDR3 sequences, approximately 11% of which show up once; 25% to 30% is in the top ten. Specimen: PBMCs, collected before TCRalphabeta/CD19-depleted stem cell transplant. All receptors come from a child under two years old with acute myeloid leukemia, due to receive a stem cell transplant.

This clonotype was observed at least ten times. This chain uses TRBV29-1 with TRBJ1-3; D not resolved. The CDR3 is 12 residues long. Germline loops: CDR1 SQVTM, CDR2 ANQGSEA. The V end lost 4 bases, the J end lost 0 bases, and 4 bases lay between the germline ends. The chain's CDR3 is CSVVPSGNTIYF. The CDR3 coding sequence is TGCAGCGTTGTTCCCTCTGGAAACACCATATATTTT. Full variable domain (rest looked up from reference TRBV29-1 and TRBJ1-3): SAVISQKPSRDICQRGTSLTIQCQVDSQVTMMFWYRQQPGQSLTLIATANQGSEATYESGFVIDKFPISRPNLTFSTLTVSNMSPEDSSIYLCSVVPSGNTIYFGEGSWLTVV.

The sample holds many counts of this clonotype. This sequence joins TRBV20-1 and TRBJ2-3; D is possibly TRBD2 (5 bases). Trimming took 3 bases from V and 3 from J, leaving 16 bases between them. Germline CDR1 and CDR2: DFQATT and SNEGSKA (reference sequence). This CDR3 is 15 amino acids long. The CDR3 region has the DNA TGCAGTGCTAGCCGAATGCCTACTAGGACAGATACGCAGTATTTT. Protein product: CSASRMPTRTDTQYF.

This clonotype was seen repeatedly, ten times or more. The rearrangement links TRBV2 to TRBJ2-7, with a tentative D call TRBD2 (5 bases). Per the germline V gene, CDR1 is SNHLY and CDR2 is FYNNEI. The CDR3 is 14 residues long. V lost 10 bases to trimming and J lost 3 bases, with 19 bases between them. The CDR3 sequence is CAILGQDSGYEQYF. CDR3 DNA: TGTGCCATCCTTGGTCAGGACTCTGGCTACGAGCAGTACTTC.

In its sample, this clonotype was seen many times. CDR3 bases: TGTGCCAGCAGCTTAGTAGGGAGGTATGGCTACACCTTC. Residues: CASSLVGRYGYTF. V is TRBV7-9 and J is TRBJ1-2; D unresolved. Germline loops: CDR1 SEHNR, CDR2 FQNEAQ (reference sequence). V was shortened by 1 base and J by 5 bases, with 8 bases between the two germline ends. This CDR3 is 13 amino acids long.

At least ten counts were recorded for this clonotype. The chain has TRBV20-1 and TRBJ2-7; D unclear. This CDR3 region has 11 residues. CDR1 DFQATT and CDR2 SNEGSKA come from the germline V gene (reference sequence). V lost 8 bases, J lost 6 bases, and 14 bases lay in between. In DNA, the CDR3 is TGCAGTCCTACCTCTGGATTCGAGCAGTACTTC. Protein: CSPTSGFEQYF.

This clonotype was detected ten times or more. V and J are TRBV4-3 and TRBJ2-3; 10 nucleotides align to TRBD1. The germline gives CDR1 LGHNA, CDR2 YSLEER. CDR3 length equals 20 residues. Trimming removed 0 bases from V and 4 bases from J; junction bases left unmatched: 16. The CDR3 sequence: CASSQEMASFGTGVPDTQYF. The CDR3 DNA is TGCGCCAGCAGCCAAGAAATGGCTAGTTTCGGGACAGGGGTTCCAGATACGCAGTATTTT.

This clonotype was recorded many times. The chain links TRBV20-1 to TRBJ2-5, with 8 bases that match TRBD1. Germline CDR1 reads DFQATT; CDR2 reads SNEGSKA (reference sequence). The CDR3 is made up of 13 amino acids. The CDR3 bases are TGCAGCCCCTCCAGGGGGCTGGGAGAGACCCAGTACTTC. Its protein product is CSPSRGLGETQYF.

The J gene is TRBJ1-1, the V gene TRBV5-5; D possibly corresponds to TRBD1 (6 bases). The ends were cut back, 2 bases at V and 4 bases at J, with 15 bases in the middle. CDR3 length: 15 amino acids. Germline V lookup: CDR1 SGHKS, CDR2 YYEKEE (reference sequence). The CDR3 spells CASSLGGGWGTEAFF. CDR3 coding DNA: TGTGCCAGCAGCTTAGGAGGGGGTTGGGGCACTGAAGCTTTCTTT.

The chain is built from TRBV2 and TRBJ2-7; no clear D. Germline V gene data show CDR1 as SNHLY and CDR2 as FYNNEI. V was shortened by 3 bases and J by 2 bases, with 11 bases between the two germline ends. This CDR3 has 14 amino acids. CDR3 DNA: TGTGCCAGCAGTGACATCAGATATGCCTACGAGCAGTACTTC. The encoded protein is CASSDIRYAYEQYF.

CDR3 loop: CASTRDVNNEQFF. The CDR3 DNA follows: TGCGCCAGCACCCGGGACGTCAACAATGAGCAGTTCTTC. V and J are TRBV5-1 and TRBJ2-1; D could derive from TRBD1 or TRBD2 (5 bases each). V shed 6 bases and J shed 5 bases, with 12 bases lying between them. CDR3 length equals 13 residues. Germline CDR1 and CDR2: SGHRS and YFSETQ.

The chain has TRBV7-8 and TRBJ2-1; TRBD2 matches 12 bases. This CDR3 has 15 amino acids. Germline V gene lookup returns CDR1 SGHVS and CDR2 FQNEAQ. With V trimmed by 4 bases and J by 8 bases, 6 bases remained unmatched. CDR3 amino acids: CASSSTSGSIDEQFF. The CDR3 DNA follows: TGTGCCAGCAGCTCGACTAGCGGGAGTATCGATGAGCAGTTCTTC.

As to this clonotype: One base away lies a much larger clone, so this may be a sequencing read error. This chain uses TRBV5-1 with TRBJ2-1, with 7 nucleotides matching TRBD1. This CDR3 region has 14 residues. Germline V lookup: CDR1 SGHRS, CDR2 YFSETQ. CDR3 DNA sequence: TGCGCCAGCAGGCAAGGGACAGTATACAATGAGCCGTTCTTC. Translation: CASRQGTVYNEPFF.